The rows below give T cell receptor beta chains drawn from one sample of a study of cytomegalovirus exposure and HLA in healthy donors. Generated by immunoSEQ multiplex PCR, the TCRdb table keeps only in-frame clones and is missing some. The table includes over 150,000 clones, over 60% detected once. Input material: PBMCs. These receptors all come from a woman in her forties in good health and CMV-seronegative. CDR3s include the opening cysteine and the closing phenylalanine or tryptophan. The D gene is left open where the match is weak. Some rows mark clone size as missing; the rest say once, few, many or name a class of expanded clone.

>.|TRBV7-9|.|16|TRBJ2-1
TGTGCCAGCAGCGATCCCGTCGAGGGAGCCTACAATGAGCAGTTCTTC
CASSDPVEGAYNEQFF
>few|TRBV5-1|.|14|TRBJ1-1
TGCGCCAGCAGTAAGAAGACAGAAAGGACTGAAGCTTTCTTT
CASSKKTERTEAFF
>.|TRBV7-9|TRBD1|14|TRBJ1-2
TGTGCCAGCAGTTTCGGGACAGCAAACTATGGCTACACCTTC
CASSFGTANYGYTF
>.|TRBV5-1|.|14|TRBJ2-3
TGCGCCAGCAGCTTGGAAGCTCGCACAGATACGCAGTATTTT
CASSLEARTDTQYF
>.|TRBV7-9|TRBD2|17|TRBJ2-7
TGTGCCAGCAGCTTAGATCTTTCGAGCGGGAGCTCCTACGAGCAGTACTTC
CASSLDLSSGSSYEQYF
>.|TRBV9|.|15|TRBJ1-2
TGTGCCAGCAGCGTAGGAACACCAGGCATCTATGGCTACACCTTC
CASSVGTPGIYGYTF
>.|TRBV7-2|TRBD2|16|TRBJ2-2
TGTGCCAGCAAACTAGCGGGAGGATTGAACACCGGGGAGCTGTTTTTT
CASKLAGGLNTGELFF
>.|TRBV28|.|12|TRBJ2-7
TGTGCCAGCAGTTTGACAGAGTACGAGCAGTACTTC
CASSLTEYEQYF
>.|TRBV5-4|.|13|TRBJ2-1
TGTGCCAGCAGCTCTCAGGGGGGAGATGAGCAGTTCTTC
CASSSQGGDEQFF
>.|TRBV18|.|12|TRBJ2-1
TGTGCCAGCTCACCGGCCTGGAATGAGCAGTTCTTC
CASSPAWNEQFF
>.|TRBV25-1|.|13|TRBJ1-1
TGTGCCAGCAGTGAATATAGAGCGGCGGAAGCTTTCTTT
CASSEYRAAEAFF
>.|TRBV28|TRBD2|17|TRBJ2-7
TGTGCCAGCAGTTCCCGTTATACGGGGGGGCAGAAAAACGAGCAGTACTTC
CASSSRYTGGQKNEQYF
>once|TRBV6-5|.|14|TRBJ2-7
TGTGCCAGCAGTTACTCTCTAGCCTCCTACGAGCAGTACTTC
CASSYSLASYEQYF
>.|TRBV5-8|TRBD1|15|TRBJ2-7
TGTGCCAGCAGCCCCGGGACAGGGATCTCCTACGAGCAGTACTTC
CASSPGTGISYEQYF
>once|TRBV11-3|TRBD2|16|TRBJ2-3
TGTGCCAGCAGCTCTGCGGGAGGGCCGGGCACAGATACGCAGTATTTT
CASSSAGGPGTDTQYF
>.|TRBV5-1|TRBD1|15|TRBJ2-7
TGCGCCAGCAGCCTGGGGACGAGACAGGGGGAAGAGCAGTACTTC
CASSLGTRQGEEQYF
>.|TRBV5-6|TRBD1|15|TRBJ2-3
TGTGCCAGCAGCCCAGGACAGGGCCCCACAGATACGCAGTATTTT
CASSPGQGPTDTQYF
>.|TRBV7-9|.|15|TRBJ2-5
TGTGCCAGCAGCTTAGTACCCGGGAGAGGTGAGACCCAGTACTTC
CASSLVPGRGETQYF
>.|TRBV10-3|.|11|TRBJ2-7
TGTGCCACCCTAGACAGTTACGAGCAGTACTTC
CATLDSYEQYF
>.|TRBV27|.|17|TRBJ2-3
TGTGCCAGCAGGAGCCGGGTTAACGGTCGGGGCACAGATACGCAGTATTTT
CASRSRVNGRGTDTQYF
>.|TRBV6-1|TRBD1|18|TRBJ2-7
TGTGCCAGCAGTGGCCCCGGGACAGGGGTTTGGGTCTCCTACGAGCAGTACTTC
CASSGPGTGVWVSYEQYF
>.|TRBV5-1|TRBD1|15|TRBJ2-3
TGCGCCAGCAGCAAACAGGGGGCAGGGACAGATACGCAGTATTTT
CASSKQGAGTDTQYF
>.|TRBV28|.|16|TRBJ2-1
TGTGCCAGCAGTGTCTCGGGGGACCGCTCCTACAATGAGCAGTTCTTC
CASSVSGDRSYNEQFF
>.|TRBV29-1|TRBD2|16|TRBJ2-5
TGCAGCGTTGAAAGTAAGGGACTAGCGGGAGTAGAGACCCAGTACTTC
CSVESKGLAGVETQYF
>.|TRBV28|.|14|TRBJ2-7
TGTGCCAGCAGTTTCGGGAGCGCCCCCTACGAGCAGTACTTC
CASSFGSAPYEQYF
>.|TRBV7-6|TRBD1|16|TRBJ1-6
TGTGCCAGCAGCCCCTCGGACAGGGTGTATAATTCACCCCTCCACTTT
CASSPSDRVYNSPLHF
>.|TRBV27|TRBD2|14|TRBJ2-7
TGTGCCAGCAGTTTTAGCGGGGGGCCCTACGAGCAGTACTTC
CASSFSGGPYEQYF
>.|TRBV6-5|.|15|TRBJ1-2
TGTGCCAGCAGTTACTCGTCAGGGACTAGCTATGGCTACACCTTC
CASSYSSGTSYGYTF
>.|TRBV5-1|TRBD1|14|TRBJ1-5
TGCGCCAGTAGCTCTGGACAGGGCAATCAGCCCCAGCATTTT
CASSSGQGNQPQHF
>.|TRBV19|TRBD1|14|TRBJ1-5
TGTGCCAGTAGCATTGGACAGGGGGCCCAGACCCAGCATTTT
CASSIGQGAQTQHF
>.|TRBV30|.|12|TRBJ1-1
TGTGCCTGGAAAGGGGAAAACACTGAAGCTTTCTTT
CAWKGENTEAFF
>once|TRBV16|.|14|TRBJ1-2
TGTGCCAGCAGCCCGATATGGGAGGTCTATGGCTACACCTTC
CASSPIWEVYGYTF